This T cell receptor (beta chain) was sequenced in a study of T-cell reconstitution after alpha-beta-depleted transplantation in children. The library targeted TCRbeta and was prepared with unique molecular identifiers. TCRdb re-analysed the PCR reads in MiXCR, keeping a single row per CDR3 protein. The sample carries 200,000 to 250,000 distinct CDR3 sequences, roughly a tenth recorded once. In germline, CDR1 is SGHVS, CDR2 FNYEAQ. The CDR3 is made up of 14 amino acids. Trimming removed 3 bases from V and 8 bases from J; junction bases left unmatched: 6. The chain couples TRBV7-6 to TRBJ1-1; 10 nucleotides line up with TRBD1. Sequencing used PBMCs from the stem cell graft donor, obtained from the stem cell graft. The sequence was collected from a human donor who donated a stem cell graft to a child with acute lymphoblastic leukemia. CDR3 amino acids: CASSFGQGDGEAFF. CDR3 bases: TGTGCCAGCAGCTTTGGACAGGGGGACGGGGAAGCTTTCTTT. Supplemented by reference TRBV7-6 and TRBJ1-1, the full variable domain reads GAGVSQSPRYKVTKRGQDVALRCDPISGHVSLYWYRQALGQGPEFLTYFNYEAQQDKSGLPNDRFSAERPEGSISTLTIQRTEQRDSAMYRCASSFGQGDGEAFFGQGTRLTVV.